Given below is one T cell receptor (beta chain) in context. Its antigen is currently unknown. This CDR3 contains 14 residues. V shed 5 bases, J shed 7 bases, and the junction held 5 bases outside the gene matches. Germline-derived CDR1 and CDR2 are KGHDR and SFDVKD. This entry belongs to a study of T-cell reconstitution after alpha-beta-depleted transplantation in children. General observations from the study: Alpha-beta T cells present about two months after transplant were reported to originate from several hundred expanded graft clones.

Construction of the TCRbeta library involved unique molecular identifiers. TCRdb reprocessed the PCR reads with MiXCR, giving one entry per CDR3 protein. In the table there are fewer than 1 million distinct CDR3 sequences, 15% to 20% of which are singletons. The receptor was derived from a male patient younger than 18 who had a stem cell transplant for acute lymphoblastic leukemia, so the T cells may come from the graft donor. The material sequenced was PBMCs, mostly from graft donor cells, taken 360 days after TCRalphabeta/CD19-depleted stem cell transplant. This chain uses TRBV24-1 with TRBJ2-1; 9 bases map to TRBD1. The CDR3 DNA is TGTGCCACCAGTGGGGGACAGGGAGCTAATGAGCAGTTCTTC. This translates into CATSGGQGANEQFF.